The count of the clone carrying this T cell receptor beta chain is one. Its matching antigen is unknown. This specimen belongs to a study of cytomegalovirus exposure and HLA in healthy donors. From germline, CDR1 is SGHRS and CDR2 YFSETQ. V shed 0 bases and J shed 1 base, with 16 bases lying between them. CDR3 length: 17 amino acids. The method was immunoSEQ multiplex PCR; TCRdb's version includes in-frame clones alone and lacks a portion of them. The repertoire holds some 79,000 clones, with around 94% as singletons. General study points: Many donors carried some public TCRs, although rarity characterized most TCR sequences.

These donors were members of the roughly 120-subject validation cohort, a group separate from the roughly 670-subject first cohort. Sequenced sample: PBMCs. The chain combines TRBV5-1 with TRBJ2-5, with D tentatively TRBD1 (5 bases). This clonotype was sampled from a woman under 30 in good health and CMV-seropositive. CDR3 sequence: CASSLGNLVGAQETQYF. The CDR3 DNA reads as TGCGCCAGCAGCTTGGGAAATCTAGTAGGGGCCCAAGAGACCCAGTACTTC.